The 20 T cell receptor beta chains below were found in one sample sequenced in a study of neurological immune-mediated disorders. TCRdb independently ran MiXCR on the 5' RACE reads; one entry per CDR3 protein. The table includes approximately 82,000 distinct CDR3 sequences, roughly 15% detected once. The sequenced material came from PBMCs. The receptors come from a woman between 45 and 65 years old in good health.

This clonotype has ten or more counts. The genes are TRBV28 and TRBJ2-1; TRBD2 matches 8 bases. The CDR3 extends over 16 amino acids. CDR1 and CDR2 (germline): MDHEN, SYDVKM. The ends lost 1 base at V and 9 bases at J; junction bases unmatched: 11. The CDR3 reads CASSLSGRGDGAEQFF. DNA for the CDR3: TGTGCCAGCAGTTTATCTGGGCGGGGGGACGGTGCTGAGCAGTTCTTC.

This clonotype was observed at least ten times. The chain is built from TRBV5-1 and TRBJ2-7; a weak D match, TRBD2 (5 bases). CDR3 length: 13 residues. V was shortened by 3 bases and J by 3 bases, with 10 bases between the two germline ends. Germline V CDR1 and CDR2: SGHRS, YFSETQ. Here the CDR3 reads CASSSTGIYEQYF. DNA of the CDR3: TGCGCCAGCAGCTCGACGGGAATCTACGAGCAGTACTTC.

This clonotype was recorded at least ten times. J is TRBJ2-1 and V is TRBV3-1, with D possibly being TRBD2 (6 bases). There are 16 residues in the CDR3. The ends were cut back, 1 base at V and 4 bases at J, with 14 bases in the middle. Germline lookup yields CDR1 LGHDT and CDR2 YNNKEL (reference sequence). The CDR3 spells CASSQAGDWSYNEQFF. In DNA form, the CDR3 reads TGTGCCAGCAGCCAAGCCGGGGACTGGAGTTACAATGAGCAGTTCTTC.

This clonotype was counted at least ten times. CDR3 sequence: CATSDWGNTQYF. In nucleotides, the CDR3 is TGTGCCACCAGTGATTGGGGAAATACGCAGTATTTT. V is TRBV24-1 and J is TRBJ2-3; D uncertain. Looked up from germline, CDR1 is KGHDR and CDR2 is SFDVKD. CDR3 size: 12 residues. Trimming removed 2 bases from V and 7 bases from J, with 6 bases in between.

Concerning this clonotype: This clone may be a read error of a much larger clone one base away. The chain has TRBV5-1 and TRBJ2-3; 12 bases fit TRBD1. Germline values: CDR1 SGHRS, CDR2 YFSETQ. The length of the CDR3 is 16 residues. CDR3 DNA: TGCGCCATCAGCTTGGCCGGGACAGGGGGCAAAGATACGCAGTATTTT. Protein sequence: CAISLAGTGGKDTQYF.

This clonotype was counted many times. V usage is TRBV7-6 and J usage is TRBJ1-1; D is ambiguous. In germline, CDR1 is SGHVS, CDR2 FNYEAQ. Trimming took off 5 bases at V and 0 bases at J, with 19 bases between the two ends. This CDR3 has 17 residues. The CDR3 sequence: CASSGRYMTTMNTEAFF. The CDR3 DNA reads TGTGCCAGCAGCGGCAGGTACATGACGACGATGAACACTGAAGCTTTCTTT.

The chain is built from TRBV20-1 and TRBJ2-1; TRBD1 or TRBD2 may be the D gene (5 bases each). The better agreement between TRBJ2-7 and the DNA end casts doubt on the J call. Per the germline V gene, CDR1 is DFQATT and CDR2 is SNEGSKA (reference sequence). The CDR3 extends over 15 amino acids. CDR3 residues: CSARDGTAVDDEQYF. The DNA of the CDR3 is TGCAGTGCTAGAGATGGGACCGCCGTGGACGATGAGCAGTACTTC.

Ten or more counts support this clonotype. The rearrangement joins TRBV12-3 or TRBV12-4 to TRBJ1-3, with D possibly being TRBD1 (5 bases). The CDR3 loop spans 14 amino acids. Trimming removed 3 bases at V and 4 bases at J, with 10 bases between. This CDR3 is CASSFRRVGNTIYF. CDR3 bases: TGTGCCAGCAGTTTCCGCAGGGTGGGAAACACCATATATTTT.

In this sample, this clonotype turned up many times. The chain uses TRBV12-3 or TRBV12-4 and TRBJ2-1; the match to TRBD2 covers 9 bases. V shed 6 bases, J shed 3 bases, and the junction held 3 bases outside the gene matches. This CDR3 region has 14 residues. CDR3 sequence: CASRGLAHYNEQFF. DNA for the CDR3: TGTGCCAGCAGGGGACTAGCCCACTACAATGAGCAGTTCTTC.

This clonotype was seen at least ten times. The chain uses TRBV12-3 or TRBV12-4 and TRBJ2-1; D possibly corresponds to TRBD2 (7 bases). Trimming took off 6 bases at V and 7 bases at J, with 25 bases between the two ends. The CDR3 is 17 amino acids. CDR3 DNA sequence: TGTGCCAGCAGACCCCCGCTTGGGGGGAGGGGGTCGAATGAGCAGTTCTTC. Protein sequence: CASRPPLGGRGSNEQFF.

The rearrangement uses TRBV19 and TRBJ2-7; 10 bases agree with TRBD2. CDR3 length: 14 residues. The V segment lost 5 bases and the J segment 4 bases; nucleotides outside the gene matches: 5. Germline V gene data show CDR1 as LNHDA and CDR2 as SQIVND (reference sequence). For the CDR3, the DNA is TGTGCCAGTAGTGCCGGGACTAGCGTTTACGAGCAGTACTTC. Its translation: CASSAGTSVYEQYF.

This clonotype was recorded many times. The CDR3 DNA reads as TGTGCCAGCAGTGAAAGGCCGAGGGGACGGATTAATGAAAAACTGTTTTTT. Translated, it gives CASSERPRGRINEKLFF. The chain combines TRBV2 with TRBJ1-4; possible D gene TRBD1, 5 bases. This CDR3 contains 17 residues. Germline loops: CDR1 SNHLY, CDR2 FYNNEI. Trimming shortened V by 2 bases and J by 4 bases, and 17 bases separated the two germline ends.

This clonotype was counted many times. The genes are TRBV20-1 and TRBJ1-1, with 8 bases lining up with TRBD1. Germline values: CDR1 DFQATT, CDR2 SNEGSKA (reference sequence). V shed 6 bases and J 7 bases; nucleotides not matched to a gene: 10. The CDR3 is 13 amino acids. CDR3 amino acids: CSARPGGNREAFF. The CDR3 nucleotides read TGCAGTGCCCGCCCAGGGGGCAATCGTGAAGCTTTCTTT.

This clonotype was detected a few times. The CDR3 here is CASSTRSHYNQETQYF. In DNA, the CDR3 is TGTGCCAGCAGTACCCGATCACACTATAACCAAGAGACCCAGTACTTC. The V gene is TRBV12-3 or TRBV12-4, the J gene TRBJ2-5, with unresolved D. This CDR3 is 16 amino acids long. V lost 5 bases and J 0 bases, leaving 16 bases between the germline ends.

This clonotype was detected only a few times. The J gene is TRBJ2-1, the V gene TRBV9; 7 nucleotides match TRBD2. From germline, CDR1 is SGDLS and CDR2 YYNGEE. This CDR3 region has 13 residues. J lost 8 bases, V lost 5 bases, and 7 bases had no gene match. In DNA, the CDR3 is TGTGCCAGCAGTGCGGGACTATCCTATGAGCAGTTCTTC. This encodes CASSAGLSYEQFF.

This chain connects TRBV12-3 or TRBV12-4 to TRBJ2-7, with 8 bases aligning to TRBD1. The CDR3 is made up of 15 amino acids. The V segment lost 6 bases and the J segment 2 bases; nucleotides outside the gene matches: 9. The CDR3 DNA sequence: TGTGCCAGCAGGATTACCGGGACAGGTACCTACGAGCAGTACTTC. This gives the protein CASRITGTGTYEQYF.

In this sample, this clonotype turned up many times. This chain joins TRBV5-6 and TRBJ2-7; 10 bases are a match to TRBD2. This CDR3 is built from 16 residues. The germline CDR1 and CDR2 sequences are SGHDT and YYEEEE. Unmatched junction bases numbered 6, after V lost 0 bases and J lost 3 bases. CDR3 residues: CASSLGGASGSYEQYF. Written as DNA, the CDR3 is TGTGCCAGCAGCTTGGGTGGGGCTAGCGGGAGCTACGAGCAGTACTTC.

This clonotype was detected ten times or more. The genes are TRBV6-6 and TRBJ1-2, with D unclear. Germline lookup yields CDR1 MNHNY and CDR2 SVGAGI (reference sequence). The V end was cut by 5 bases, the J end by 4 bases, with 11 bases between. The CDR3 loop spans 13 amino acids. This CDR3 is CASSLDTIYGYTF. In DNA, the CDR3 is TGTGCCAGCAGTCTCGACACGATCTATGGCTACACCTTC.

This clonotype was seen at least ten times. In nucleotides, the CDR3 is TGTGCCAGCAGTTTTGAATCAGGGAAACTGTTTTTT. Its protein product is CASSFESGKLFF. The gene calls are TRBV7-2 and TRBJ1-4, with D perhaps TRBD1 (5 bases). In germline, CDR1 is SGHTA, CDR2 FQGNSA. CDR3 length equals 12 residues. V shed 6 bases and J shed 11 bases, with 13 bases lying between them.

This clonotype was recorded many times. This chain connects TRBV20-1 to TRBJ2-7, with D perhaps matching TRBD1 (6 bases). V lost 3 bases and J lost 0, with 15 bases in between. Germline values: CDR1 DFQATT, CDR2 SNEGSKA (reference sequence). The CDR3 consists of 15 residues. CDR3 loop: CSARPLQGSSYEQYF. Here the CDR3 DNA reads TGCAGTGCTAGGCCCCTACAGGGATCCTCCTACGAGCAGTACTTC.